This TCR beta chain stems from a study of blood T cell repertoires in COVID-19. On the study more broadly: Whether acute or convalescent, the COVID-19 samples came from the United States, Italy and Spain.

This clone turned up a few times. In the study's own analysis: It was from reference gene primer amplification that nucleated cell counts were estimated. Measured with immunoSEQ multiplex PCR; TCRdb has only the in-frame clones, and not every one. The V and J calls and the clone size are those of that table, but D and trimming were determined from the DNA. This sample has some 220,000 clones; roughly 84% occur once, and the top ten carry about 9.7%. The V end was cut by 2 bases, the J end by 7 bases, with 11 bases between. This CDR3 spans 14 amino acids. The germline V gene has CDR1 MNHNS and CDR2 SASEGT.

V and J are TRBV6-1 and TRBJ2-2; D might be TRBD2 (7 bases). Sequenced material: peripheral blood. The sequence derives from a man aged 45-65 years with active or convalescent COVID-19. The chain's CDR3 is CASSETGRVGELFF. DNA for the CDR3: TGTGCCAGCAGTGAAACAGGGAGGGTCGGGGAGCTGTTTTTT.